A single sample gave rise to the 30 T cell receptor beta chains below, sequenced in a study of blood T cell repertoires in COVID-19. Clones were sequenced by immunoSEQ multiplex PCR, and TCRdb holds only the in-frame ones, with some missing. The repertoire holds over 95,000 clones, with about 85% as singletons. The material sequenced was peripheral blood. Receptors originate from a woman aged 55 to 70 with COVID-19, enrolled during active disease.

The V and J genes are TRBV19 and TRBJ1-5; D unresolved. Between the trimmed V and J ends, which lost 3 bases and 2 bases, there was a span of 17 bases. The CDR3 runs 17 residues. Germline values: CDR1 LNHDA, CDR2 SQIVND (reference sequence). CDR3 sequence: CASSIPLGRERNQPQHF. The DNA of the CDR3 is TGTGCCAGTAGTATTCCCCTGGGGAGGGAGCGCAATCAGCCCCAGCATTTT.

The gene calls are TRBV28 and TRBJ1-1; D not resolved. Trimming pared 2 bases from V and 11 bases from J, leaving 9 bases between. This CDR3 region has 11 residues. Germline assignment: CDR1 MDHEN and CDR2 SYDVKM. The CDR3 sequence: CASSLITDAFF. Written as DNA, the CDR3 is TGTGCCAGCAGTTTAATAACAGACGCTTTCTTT. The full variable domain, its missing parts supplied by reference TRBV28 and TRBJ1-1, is DVKVTQSSRYLVKRTGEKVFLECVQDMDHENMFWYRQDPGLGLRLIYFSYDVKMKEKGDIPEGYSVSREKKERFSLILESASTNQTSMYLCASSLITDAFFGQGTRLTVV.

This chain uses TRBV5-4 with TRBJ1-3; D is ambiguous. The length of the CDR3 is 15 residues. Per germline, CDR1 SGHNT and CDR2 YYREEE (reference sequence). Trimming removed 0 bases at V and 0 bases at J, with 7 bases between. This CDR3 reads CASSLDYSSGNTIYF. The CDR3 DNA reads TGTGCCAGCAGCTTGGATTACAGCTCTGGAAACACCATATATTTT.

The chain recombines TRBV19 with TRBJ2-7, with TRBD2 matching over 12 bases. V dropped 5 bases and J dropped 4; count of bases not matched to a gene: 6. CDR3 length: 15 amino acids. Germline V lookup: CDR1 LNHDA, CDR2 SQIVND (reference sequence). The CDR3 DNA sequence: TGTGCCAGTAGTCTGCTAGCGGGGGGGCCATACGAGCAGTACTTC. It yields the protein CASSLLAGGPYEQYF.

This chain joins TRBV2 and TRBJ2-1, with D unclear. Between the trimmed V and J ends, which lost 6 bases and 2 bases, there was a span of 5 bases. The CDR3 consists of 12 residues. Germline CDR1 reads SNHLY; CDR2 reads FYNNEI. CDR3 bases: TGTGCCAGCAGCCCCACCTACAATGAGCAGTTCTTC. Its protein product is CASSPTYNEQFF.

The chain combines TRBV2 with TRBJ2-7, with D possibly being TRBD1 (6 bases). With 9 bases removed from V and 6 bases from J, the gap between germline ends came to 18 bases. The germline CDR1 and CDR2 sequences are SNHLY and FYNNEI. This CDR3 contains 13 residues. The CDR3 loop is CASLVQGTGEQYF. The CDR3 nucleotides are TGTGCCAGTCTCGTACAGGGAACGGGCGAGCAGTACTTC.

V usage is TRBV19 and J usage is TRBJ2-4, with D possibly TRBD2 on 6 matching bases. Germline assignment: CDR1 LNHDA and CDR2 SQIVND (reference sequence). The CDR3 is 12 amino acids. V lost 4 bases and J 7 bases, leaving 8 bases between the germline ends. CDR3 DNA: TGTGCCAGTAGTACAAGCGGGAACATTCAGTACTTC. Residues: CASSTSGNIQYF.

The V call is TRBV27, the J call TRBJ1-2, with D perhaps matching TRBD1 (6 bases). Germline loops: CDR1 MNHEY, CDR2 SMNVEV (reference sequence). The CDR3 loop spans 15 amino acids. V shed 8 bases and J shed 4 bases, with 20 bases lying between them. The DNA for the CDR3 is TGTGCCAGCCACGCCTGGGGGGGGCCAAGCTATGGCTACACCTTC. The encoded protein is CASHAWGGPSYGYTF.

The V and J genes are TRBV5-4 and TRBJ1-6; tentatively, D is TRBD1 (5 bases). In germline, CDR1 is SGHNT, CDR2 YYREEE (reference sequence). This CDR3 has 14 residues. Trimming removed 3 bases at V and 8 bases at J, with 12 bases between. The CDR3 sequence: CASSYFGGDSPLHF. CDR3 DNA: TGTGCCAGCAGCTACTTCGGGGGAGATTCACCCCTCCACTTT.

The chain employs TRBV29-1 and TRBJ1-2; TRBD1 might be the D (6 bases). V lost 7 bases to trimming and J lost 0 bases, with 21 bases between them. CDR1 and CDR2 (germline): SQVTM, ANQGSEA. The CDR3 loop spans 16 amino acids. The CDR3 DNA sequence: TGCAGCGCTAAGGGGGGGCGGGGAAGCCCTAACTATGGCTACACCTTC. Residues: CSAKGGRGSPNYGYTF.

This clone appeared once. The CDR3 protein is CASTLGVNNQPQHF. In DNA form, the CDR3 reads TGTGCCAGTACTCTGGGAGTAAACAATCAGCCCCAGCATTTT. This chain uses TRBV19 with TRBJ1-5; D is unclear. The germline gives CDR1 LNHDA, CDR2 SQIVND (reference sequence). The V gene lost 7 bases and the J gene lost 3 bases, with 13 bases spanning the gap. The CDR3 runs to 14 residues.

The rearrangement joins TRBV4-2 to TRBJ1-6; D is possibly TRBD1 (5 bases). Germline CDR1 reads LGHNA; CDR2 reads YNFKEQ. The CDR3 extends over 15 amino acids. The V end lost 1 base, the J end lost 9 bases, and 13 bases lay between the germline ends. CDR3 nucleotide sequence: TGTGCCAGCAGCCAAGCGGAAGGGGAAGGTTCACCCCTCCACTTT. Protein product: CASSQAEGEGSPLHF.

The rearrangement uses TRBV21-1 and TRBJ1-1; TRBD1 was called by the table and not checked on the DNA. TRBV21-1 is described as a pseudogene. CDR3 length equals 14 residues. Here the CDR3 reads CASSATPKNTEAFF. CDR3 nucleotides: TGTGCCAGCAGCGCGACACCTAAGAACACTGAAGCTTTCTTT.

CDR3 DNA: TGCGCCAGCAGCCAAGTTTTAGCGGGGAGCACAGATACGCAGTATTTT. This encodes CASSQVLAGSTDTQYF. This chain links TRBV4-3 with TRBJ2-3; 8 nucleotides line up with TRBD2. V lost 1 base to trimming and J lost 0 bases; unmatched junction nucleotides: 3. The CDR3 consists of 16 residues. Looked up from germline, CDR1 is LGHNA and CDR2 is YSLEER.

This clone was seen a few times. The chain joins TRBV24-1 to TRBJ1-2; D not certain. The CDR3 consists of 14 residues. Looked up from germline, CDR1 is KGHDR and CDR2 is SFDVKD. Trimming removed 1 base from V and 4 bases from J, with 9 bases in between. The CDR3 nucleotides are TGTGCCACCAGTGATTTACGGGTGGGCTATGGCTACACCTTC. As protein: CATSDLRVGYGYTF.

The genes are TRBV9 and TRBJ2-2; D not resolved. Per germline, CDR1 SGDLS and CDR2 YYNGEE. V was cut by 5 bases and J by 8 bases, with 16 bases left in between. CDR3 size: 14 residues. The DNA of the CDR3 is TGTGCCAGCAGTGCCCTTCTAAGTGTAGGGGAGCTGTTTTTT. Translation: CASSALLSVGELFF.

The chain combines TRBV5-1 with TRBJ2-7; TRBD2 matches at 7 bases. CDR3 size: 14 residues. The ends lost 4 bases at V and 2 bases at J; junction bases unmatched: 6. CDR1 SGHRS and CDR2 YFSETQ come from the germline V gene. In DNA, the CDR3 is TGCGCCAGCAGCAGCGGGGTAGGGGCCTACGAGCAGTACTTC. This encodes CASSSGVGAYEQYF.

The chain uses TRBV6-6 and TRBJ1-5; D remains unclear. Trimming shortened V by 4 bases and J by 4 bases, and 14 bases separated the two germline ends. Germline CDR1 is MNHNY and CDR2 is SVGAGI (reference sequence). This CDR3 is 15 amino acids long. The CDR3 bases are TGTGCCAGCAGTTGGGTAGCGGGTCAAAATCAGCCCCAGCATTTT. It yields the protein CASSWVAGQNQPQHF.

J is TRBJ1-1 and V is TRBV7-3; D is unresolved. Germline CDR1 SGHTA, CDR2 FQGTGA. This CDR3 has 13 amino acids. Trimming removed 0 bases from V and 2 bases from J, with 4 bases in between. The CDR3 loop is CASSLTLNTEAFF. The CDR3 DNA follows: TGTGCCAGCAGCTTAACGCTAAACACTGAAGCTTTCTTT.

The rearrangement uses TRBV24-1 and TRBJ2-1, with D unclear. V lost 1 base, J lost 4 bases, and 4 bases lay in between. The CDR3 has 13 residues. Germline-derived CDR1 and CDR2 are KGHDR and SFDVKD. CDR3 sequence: CATSDFEYNEQFF. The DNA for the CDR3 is TGTGCCACCAGTGATTTTGAGTACAATGAGCAGTTCTTC.

The CDR3 region has the DNA TGTGCCAGCACCAAGACAGATCTCTATGGCTACACCTTC. Translating it yields CASTKTDLYGYTF. The chain recombines TRBV6-5 with TRBJ1-2; D possibly corresponds to TRBD1 (5 bases). Deletions cut 7 bases from V and 4 bases from J, with 13 bases between. Germline CDR1 reads MNHEY; CDR2 reads SVGAGI. The CDR3 contains 13 residues.

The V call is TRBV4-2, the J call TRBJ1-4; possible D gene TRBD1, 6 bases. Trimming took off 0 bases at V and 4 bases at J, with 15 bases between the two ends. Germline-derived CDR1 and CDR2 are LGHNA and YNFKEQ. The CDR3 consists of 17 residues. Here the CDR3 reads CASSQEVRGLFNEKLFF. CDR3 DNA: TGTGCCAGCAGCCAAGAGGTCAGGGGCCTTTTTAATGAAAAACTGTTTTTT.

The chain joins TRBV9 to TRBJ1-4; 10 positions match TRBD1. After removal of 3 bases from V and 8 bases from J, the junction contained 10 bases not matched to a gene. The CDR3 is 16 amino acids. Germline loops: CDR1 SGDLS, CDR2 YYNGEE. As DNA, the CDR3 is TGTGCCAGCAGCGGAGGGACAGGGGAGCTTGGAGAAAAACTGTTTTTT. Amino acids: CASSGGTGELGEKLFF.

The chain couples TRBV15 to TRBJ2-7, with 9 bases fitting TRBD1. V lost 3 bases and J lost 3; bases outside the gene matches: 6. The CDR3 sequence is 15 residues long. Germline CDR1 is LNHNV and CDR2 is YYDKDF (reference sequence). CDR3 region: CATSSLTTGGYEQYF. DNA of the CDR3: TGTGCCACCAGCAGCTTGACGACAGGGGGCTACGAGCAGTACTTC. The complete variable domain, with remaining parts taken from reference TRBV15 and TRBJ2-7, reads DAMVIQNPRYQVTQFGKPVTLSCSQTLNHNVMYWYQQKSSQAPKLLFHYYDKDFNNEADTPDNFQSRRPNTSFCFLDIRSPGLGDTAMYLCATSSLTTGGYEQYFGPGTRLTVT.

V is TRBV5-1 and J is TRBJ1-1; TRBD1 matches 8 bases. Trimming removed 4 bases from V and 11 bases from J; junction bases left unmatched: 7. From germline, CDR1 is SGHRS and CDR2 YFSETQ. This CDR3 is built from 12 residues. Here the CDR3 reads CASSPSGQDAFF. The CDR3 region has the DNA TGCGCCAGCAGCCCCTCGGGACAGGATGCTTTCTTT.

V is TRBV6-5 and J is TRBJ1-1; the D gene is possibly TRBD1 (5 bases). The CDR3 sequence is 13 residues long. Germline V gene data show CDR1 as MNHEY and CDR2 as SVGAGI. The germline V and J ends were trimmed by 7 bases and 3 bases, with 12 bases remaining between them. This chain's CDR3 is CASKGEEHTEAFF. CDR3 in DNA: TGTGCCAGCAAAGGGGAGGAACACACTGAAGCTTTCTTT.

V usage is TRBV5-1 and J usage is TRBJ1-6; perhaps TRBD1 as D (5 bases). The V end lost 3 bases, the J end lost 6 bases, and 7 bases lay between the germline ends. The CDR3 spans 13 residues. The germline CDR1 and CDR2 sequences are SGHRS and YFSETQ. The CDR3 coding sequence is TGCGCCAGCAGCTGGGACTTTAATTCACCCCTCCACTTT. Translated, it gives CASSWDFNSPLHF.

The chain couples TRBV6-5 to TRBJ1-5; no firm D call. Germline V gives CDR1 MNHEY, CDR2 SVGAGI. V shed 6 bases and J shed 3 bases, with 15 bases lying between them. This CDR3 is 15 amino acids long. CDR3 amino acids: CASREDWSHNQPQHF. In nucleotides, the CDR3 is TGTGCCAGCAGAGAGGACTGGTCCCACAATCAGCCCCAGCATTTT.

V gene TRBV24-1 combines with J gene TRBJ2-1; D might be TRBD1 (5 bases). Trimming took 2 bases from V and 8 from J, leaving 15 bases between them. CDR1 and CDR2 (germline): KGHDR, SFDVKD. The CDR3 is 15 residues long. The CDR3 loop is CATSDSPSLTDEQFF. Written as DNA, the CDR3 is TGTGCCACCAGTGATTCTCCTTCCTTGACAGATGAGCAGTTCTTC.

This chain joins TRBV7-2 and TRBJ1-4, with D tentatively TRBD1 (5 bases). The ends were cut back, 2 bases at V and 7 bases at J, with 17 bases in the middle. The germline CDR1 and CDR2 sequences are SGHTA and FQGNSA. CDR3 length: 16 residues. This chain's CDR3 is CASSLNTGQGGEKLFF. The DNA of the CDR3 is TGTGCCAGCAGCTTAAATACTGGGCAGGGAGGTGAAAAACTGTTTTTT.